A selection of T cell receptor beta chains follows, all from one sample in a study of blood T cell repertoires in COVID-19. TCRdb's table, derived via immunoSEQ multiplex PCR, lists solely in-frame clones and lacks some. The sample consists of 120,000 to 150,000 clones, 88% of them appearing once. The sequenced material came from peripheral blood. These receptor sequences come from a human donor in a cohort sampled during active COVID-19. The CDR3 runs from the conserved cysteine through the conserved F or W. The order of the fields is V gene, J gene, CDR3 protein.

V: TRBV27; J: TRBJ1-4; CDR3: CASGRSRANEKLFF
V: TRBV6-5; J: TRBJ1-1; CDR3: CASSYSAGRVAEAFF
V: TRBV6-5; J: TRBJ1-1; CDR3: CASSYSGAGTEAFF
V: TRBV20-1; J: TRBJ2-1; CDR3: CSASSRRDRLQQFF
V: TRBV7-9; J: TRBJ1-4; CDR3: CASSPDTGFEKLFF
V: TRBV9; J: TRBJ2-3; CDR3: CASSVAPHSTDTQYF
V: TRBV27; J: TRBJ2-1; CDR3: CASSLQRGSLYNEQFF
V: TRBV19; J: TRBJ2-7; CDR3: CASSQGQVVSLNEQYF
V: TRBV7-8; J: TRBJ1-5; CDR3: CASSGWTESLNQPQHF
V: TRBV2; J: TRBJ1-1; CDR3: CASRAPPGQTSGAFF
V: TRBV3-1/TRBV3-2; J: TRBJ2-1; CDR3: CASSQDGGGSYNEQFF
V: TRBV24-1; J: TRBJ2-7; CDR3: CATGQGYEQYF
V: TRBV3-1/TRBV3-2; J: TRBJ2-1; CDR3: CASSPGTGATNEQFF
V: TRBV6-5; J: TRBJ1-1; CDR3: CASSYGALGNTEAFF
V: TRBV11-3; J: TRBJ1-1; CDR3: CASSRDSNTEAFF
V: TRBV14; J: TRBJ2-3; CDR3: CASSQETYINTDTQYF
V: TRBV25-1; J: TRBJ2-3; CDR3: CASSAREFKDTQYF
V: TRBV6-2/TRBV6-3; J: TRBJ2-1; CDR3: CASSYSKTSGHYNEQFF
V: TRBV6-6; J: TRBJ2-3; CDR3: CASSYWRGSTDTQYF
V: TRBV7-9; J: TRBJ2-1; CDR3: CASSLDGSTNEQFF
V: TRBV5-6; J: TRBJ2-7; CDR3: CASSPGLAGAYEQYF
V: TRBV9; J: TRBJ2-3; CDR3: CASSVGSTSGGVGDTQYF
V: TRBV29-1; J: TRBJ1-2; CDR3: CSVGDLQGKFRGYTF
V: TRBV7-9; J: TRBJ2-7; CDR3: CASSSLAGGTYEQYF
V: TRBV11-2; J: TRBJ2-3; CDR3: CASSLGQGADTQYF
V: TRBV5-1; J: TRBJ1-2; CDR3: CASSLTTEGYGYTF
V: TRBV6-4; J: TRBJ2-3; CDR3: CASSDDLRTDTQYF
V: TRBV4-2; J: TRBJ2-5; CDR3: CASSQVPAGETQYF
V: TRBV7-6; J: TRBJ2-2; CDR3: CASSPTGTTGELFF
V: TRBV6-5; J: TRBJ2-7; CDR3: CASSPWLDYEQYF
V: TRBV7-6; J: TRBJ1-3; CDR3: CASSFAHSGNTIYF
V: TRBV6-6; J: TRBJ1-2; CDR3: CASRPDRARISAGYTF
V: TRBV3-1/TRBV3-2; J: TRBJ1-3; CDR3: CASSHKGNTIYF
V: TRBV21-1; J: TRBJ1-1; CDR3: CASSKGDRQPNTEAFF
V: TRBV4-2; J: TRBJ2-1; CDR3: CASSQHRGEDNEQFF